This is a list of T cell receptor beta chains from one sample in a study of blood T cell repertoires in COVID-19. TCRdb keeps only in-frame clones here, not all; method: immunoSEQ multiplex PCR. The profile shows about 230,000 clones, 65% to 90% of them singletons. The sequencing sample was made of peripheral blood. These receptors all stem from a man between 50 and 59 years old with COVID-19, enrolled during active disease. The CDR3 runs from the conserved cysteine through the conserved F or W. The D gene is left open where the match is weak. Not every row has a clone size; where given, it reads once, few, many or a size class.

cdr3_aa: CASSLSEGNTGELFF; d_call: .; v_call: TRBV7-9; clone_size: .
cdr3_aa: CASSLESPGEAFF; d_call: .; v_call: TRBV5-4; clone_size: .
cdr3_aa: CASSLYDRGRGYTF; d_call: TRBD1; v_call: TRBV16; clone_size: .
cdr3_aa: CASSSGLYGYTF; d_call: .; v_call: TRBV5-4; clone_size: once
cdr3_aa: CASSDRQDSNYGYTF; d_call: .; v_call: TRBV4-1; clone_size: .
cdr3_aa: CASSSSSGAYNEQFF; d_call: TRBD2; v_call: TRBV28; clone_size: .
cdr3_aa: CASSPTDRETGSSYEQYF; d_call: TRBD1; v_call: TRBV19; clone_size: .
cdr3_aa: CASTRGGGFTDTQYF; d_call: TRBD2; v_call: TRBV2; clone_size: .
cdr3_aa: CASRGGHGETQYF; d_call: .; v_call: TRBV14; clone_size: .
cdr3_aa: CAWFHFSGYPYNEQFF; d_call: .; v_call: TRBV30; clone_size: .
cdr3_aa: CSVVGGRLAVQYF; d_call: TRBD2; v_call: TRBV29-1; clone_size: .
cdr3_aa: CASSLSGSTDEQFF; d_call: TRBD2; v_call: TRBV2; clone_size: .
cdr3_aa: CASSFVQGAHEQYF; d_call: TRBD1; v_call: TRBV11-2; clone_size: .
cdr3_aa: CASSESIYEQYF; d_call: .; v_call: TRBV2; clone_size: .
cdr3_aa: CASSSSGSAGELFF; d_call: TRBD2; v_call: TRBV7-3; clone_size: few
cdr3_aa: CASSKLPPETQYF; d_call: .; v_call: TRBV19; clone_size: .
cdr3_aa: CAINPSGGANNEQFF; d_call: TRBD2; v_call: TRBV10-3; clone_size: .
cdr3_aa: CASSQDTTRKGDTQYF; d_call: .; v_call: TRBV4-2; clone_size: .
cdr3_aa: CATSVGDSNTGELFF; d_call: .; v_call: TRBV15; clone_size: once
cdr3_aa: CAWSQQRPWLAFF; d_call: .; v_call: TRBV30; clone_size: .
cdr3_aa: CASSLSGPDTQYF; d_call: .; v_call: TRBV11-2; clone_size: .
cdr3_aa: CASSLEAGTSEQFF; d_call: .; v_call: TRBV7-9; clone_size: .
cdr3_aa: CASSFFPGLAGWTGELFF; d_call: TRBD2; v_call: TRBV5-4; clone_size: .
cdr3_aa: CASSRTSGSLSEQYF; d_call: TRBD2; v_call: TRBV10-2; clone_size: .
cdr3_aa: CAWSVVADTQYF; d_call: .; v_call: TRBV30; clone_size: .
cdr3_aa: CASCWVGGGGTDTQYF; d_call: .; v_call: TRBV6-6; clone_size: .
cdr3_aa: CSVTGTVQSYNEQFF; d_call: TRBD1; v_call: TRBV29-1; clone_size: .
cdr3_aa: CASADRGIWNTEAFF; d_call: TRBD1; v_call: TRBV10-2; clone_size: .
cdr3_aa: CASSLRREQYF; d_call: .; v_call: TRBV11-2; clone_size: .
cdr3_aa: CASSLLANYYNEQFF; d_call: TRBD2; v_call: TRBV2; clone_size: .
cdr3_aa: CASSLGQVGAYEQYF; d_call: .; v_call: TRBV7-2; clone_size: .
cdr3_aa: CASSTGGLDTEAFF; d_call: TRBD1; v_call: TRBV19; clone_size: .
cdr3_aa: CASSVAGGSNTGELFF; d_call: TRBD2; v_call: TRBV9; clone_size: .
cdr3_aa: CASRAFRDRAIYGYTF; d_call: TRBD1; v_call: TRBV2; clone_size: once
cdr3_aa: CASSLDRGREKLFF; d_call: TRBD1; v_call: TRBV28; clone_size: .
cdr3_aa: CASSWLGQGDIQYF; d_call: TRBD1; v_call: TRBV6-2/TRBV6-3; clone_size: .
cdr3_aa: CSVVPAGVGADTQYF; d_call: TRBD2; v_call: TRBV29-1; clone_size: .
cdr3_aa: CASSVSGSYNSPLHF; d_call: .; v_call: TRBV19; clone_size: .
cdr3_aa: CASSPNRVNTGELFF; d_call: .; v_call: TRBV27; clone_size: .
cdr3_aa: CASSPYGQGAYNEQFF; d_call: TRBD1; v_call: TRBV9; clone_size: .
cdr3_aa: CASGLKVVIVTGTSGNTGELFF; d_call: TRBD2; v_call: TRBV12-5; clone_size: .
cdr3_aa: CAISASSGVGDTQYF; d_call: TRBD2; v_call: TRBV10-3; clone_size: .
cdr3_aa: CAWSVPGQTRYEQYF; d_call: TRBD1; v_call: TRBV30; clone_size: once
cdr3_aa: CASTLQGAGTEAFF; d_call: TRBD1; v_call: TRBV28; clone_size: .
cdr3_aa: CATRMTGSSGNTIYF; d_call: TRBD1; v_call: TRBV15; clone_size: few
cdr3_aa: CASSIGLAEETQYF; d_call: TRBD2; v_call: TRBV19; clone_size: .